These 3 T cell receptor beta chains originate from one sample sequenced in a study of CD8+ T cells in alopecia areata. cDNA prepared by RNA extraction and subsequent reverse transcription served as the template for sequencing. TCRdb's copy holds only in-frame clones and misses some; the assay was immunoSEQ multiplex PCR. Of some 180,000 clones listed, 53% are singletons. Sample treatment: oral pan-JAK inhibitor, 5-10 mg twice daily. The specimen was CD8+ T cells sorted from blood, collected at week 24, from a patient treated with tofacitinib. Receptors originate from a human donor with alopecia areata.

The chain recombines TRBV7-7 with TRBJ2-1; no definite D call. The germline V and J ends were trimmed by 5 bases and 4 bases, with 12 bases remaining between them. The CDR3 consists of 14 residues. Germline V gives CDR1 SSHAT, CDR2 FNYEAQ (reference sequence). CDR3 amino acids: CASSNSGRYNEQFF. In DNA, the CDR3 is TGTGCCAGCAGCAACTCCGGGCGGTACAATGAGCAGTTCTTC.

This rearrangement joins TRBV7-7 to TRBJ2-5; the D gene is possibly TRBD1 (6 bases). The V end lost 5 bases, the J end lost 0 bases, and 10 bases lay between the germline ends. The CDR3 has 14 amino acids. Germline V gene data show CDR1 as SSHAT and CDR2 as FNYEAQ (reference sequence). CDR3 amino acids: CASSIQGHQETQYF. The CDR3 bases are TGTGCCAGCAGCATACAGGGTCACCAAGAGACCCAGTACTTC.

The chain uses TRBV30 and TRBJ1-4; no firm D call. There are 14 residues in the CDR3. V was trimmed by 0 bases and J by 5 bases, leaving 10 bases between them. Germline values: CDR1 GTSNPN, CDR2 SVGIG (reference sequence). In DNA form, the CDR3 reads TGTGCCTGGAGTGTAGGAGTACGGAATGAAAAACTGTTTTTT. Amino acid sequence: CAWSVGVRNEKLFF.